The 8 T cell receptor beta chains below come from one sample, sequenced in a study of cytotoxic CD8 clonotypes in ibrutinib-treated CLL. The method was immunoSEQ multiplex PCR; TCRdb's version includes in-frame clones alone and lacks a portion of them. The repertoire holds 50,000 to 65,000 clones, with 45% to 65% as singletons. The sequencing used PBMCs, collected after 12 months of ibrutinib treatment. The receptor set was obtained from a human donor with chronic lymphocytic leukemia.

This CDR3 is CASSSIQGGNSPLHF. The CDR3, as DNA: TGTGCCAGCAGCTCCATACAGGGGGGCAATTCACCCCTCCACTTT. The rearrangement joins TRBV5-4 to TRBJ1-6, with TRBD1 matching over 8 bases. The CDR3 has 15 amino acids. V was clipped by 3 bases and J by 7 bases; unmatched bases: 6. Per germline, CDR1 SGHNT and CDR2 YYREEE (reference sequence).

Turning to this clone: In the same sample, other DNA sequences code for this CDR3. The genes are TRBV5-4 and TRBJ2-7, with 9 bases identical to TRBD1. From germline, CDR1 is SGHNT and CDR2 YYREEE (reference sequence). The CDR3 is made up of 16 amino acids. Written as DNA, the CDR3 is TGCGCCAGCAGCCCCGGCAACCGGGACAGGGACCACGAGCAGTACGTC. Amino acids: CASSPGNRDRDHEQYV.

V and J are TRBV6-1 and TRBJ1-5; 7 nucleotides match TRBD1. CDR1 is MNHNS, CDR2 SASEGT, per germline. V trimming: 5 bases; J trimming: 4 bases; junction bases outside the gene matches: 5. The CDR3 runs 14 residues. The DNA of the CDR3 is TGTGCCAGCAGTTCGACAGGGACAAATCAGCCCCAGCATTTT. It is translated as CASSSTGTNQPQHF.

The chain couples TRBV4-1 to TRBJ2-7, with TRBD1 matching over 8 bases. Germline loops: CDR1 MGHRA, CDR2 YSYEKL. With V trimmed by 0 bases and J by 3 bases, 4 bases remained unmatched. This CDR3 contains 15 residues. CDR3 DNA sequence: TGCGCCAGCAGCCAAGAACAGGGGGGAGGCTACGAGCAGTACGTC. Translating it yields CASSQEQGGGYEQYV.

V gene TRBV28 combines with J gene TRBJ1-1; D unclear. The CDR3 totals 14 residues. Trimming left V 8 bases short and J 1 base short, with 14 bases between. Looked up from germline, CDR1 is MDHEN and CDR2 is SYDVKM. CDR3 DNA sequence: TGTGCCAGCCGCAAGGTCCTAGAGAACACTGAAGCTTTCTTT. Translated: CASRKVLENTEAFF. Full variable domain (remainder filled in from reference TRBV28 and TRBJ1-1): DVKVTQSSRYLVKRTGEKVFLECVQDMDHENMFWYRQDPGLGLRLIYFSYDVKMKEKGDIPEGYSVSREKKERFSLILESASTNQTSMYLCASRKVLENTEAFFGQGTRLTVV.

CDR3 bases: TGTGCCAGCTCACCACCGGGCCAGGCAATCGGCTACACCTTC. Protein product: CASSPPGQAIGYTF. The V call is TRBV18, the J call TRBJ1-2; D call uncertain. Per germline, CDR1 KGHSH and CDR2 LQKENI. There are 14 residues in the CDR3. V shed 0 bases and J shed 8 bases, with 13 bases lying between them.

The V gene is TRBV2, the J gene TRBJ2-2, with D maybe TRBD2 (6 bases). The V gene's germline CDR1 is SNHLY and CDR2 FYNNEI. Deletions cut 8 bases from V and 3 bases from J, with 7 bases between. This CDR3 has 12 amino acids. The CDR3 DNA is TGTGCCAGCTCTAGCGACACCGGGGAGCTGTTTTTT. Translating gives CASSSDTGELFF.

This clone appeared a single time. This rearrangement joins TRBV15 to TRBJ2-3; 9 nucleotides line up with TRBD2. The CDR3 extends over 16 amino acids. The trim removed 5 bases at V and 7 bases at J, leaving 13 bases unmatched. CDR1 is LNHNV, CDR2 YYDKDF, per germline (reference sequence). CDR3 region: CATSRAGAGGYHTQYF. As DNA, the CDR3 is TGTGCCACCAGCCGAGCCGGAGCGGGGGGTTATCATACGCAGTATTTT.